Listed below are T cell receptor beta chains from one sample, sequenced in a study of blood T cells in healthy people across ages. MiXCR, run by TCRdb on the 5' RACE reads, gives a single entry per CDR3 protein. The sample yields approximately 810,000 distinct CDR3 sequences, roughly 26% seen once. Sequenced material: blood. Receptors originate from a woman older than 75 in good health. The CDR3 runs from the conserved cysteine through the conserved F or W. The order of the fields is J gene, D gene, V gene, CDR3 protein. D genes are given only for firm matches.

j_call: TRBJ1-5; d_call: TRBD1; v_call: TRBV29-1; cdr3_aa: CSAWDSYSNQPQHF
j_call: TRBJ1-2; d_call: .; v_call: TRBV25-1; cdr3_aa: CASSGSLGTYDYTF
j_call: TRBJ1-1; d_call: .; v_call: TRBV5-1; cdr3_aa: CASRPGGGGNTEAFF
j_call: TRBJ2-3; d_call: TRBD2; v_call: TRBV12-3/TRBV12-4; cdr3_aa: CASSLSRGRGTQYF
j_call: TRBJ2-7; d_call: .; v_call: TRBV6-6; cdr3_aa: CASSFLATYEQYF
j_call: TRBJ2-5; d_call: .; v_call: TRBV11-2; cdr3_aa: CASSLDSNGALKTQYF
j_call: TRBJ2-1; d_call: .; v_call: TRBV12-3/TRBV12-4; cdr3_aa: CASSLKRSLTGEQFF
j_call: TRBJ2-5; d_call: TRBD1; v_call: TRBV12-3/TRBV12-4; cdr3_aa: CASSRRGIQETQYF
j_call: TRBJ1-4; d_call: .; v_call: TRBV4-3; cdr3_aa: CASSHAGEGNEKLFF
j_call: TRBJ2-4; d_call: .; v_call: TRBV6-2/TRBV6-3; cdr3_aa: CASSMGGNIQYF
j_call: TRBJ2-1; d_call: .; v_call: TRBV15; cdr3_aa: CATSPRTQGRDLFF
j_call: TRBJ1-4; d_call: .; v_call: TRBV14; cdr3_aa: CASSQNPGRGNEKLFF
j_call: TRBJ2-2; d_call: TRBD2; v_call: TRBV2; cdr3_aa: CASSAGGPNTGELFF
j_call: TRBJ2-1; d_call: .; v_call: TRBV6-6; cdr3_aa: CASNSGTNNEQFF
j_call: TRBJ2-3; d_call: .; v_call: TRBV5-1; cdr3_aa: CASSLLRTDTQYF
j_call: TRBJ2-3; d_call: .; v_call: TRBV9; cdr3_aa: CASSAPFTGFVRADTQYF
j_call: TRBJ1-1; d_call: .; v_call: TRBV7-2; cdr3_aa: CASSLGGHLNTEAFF
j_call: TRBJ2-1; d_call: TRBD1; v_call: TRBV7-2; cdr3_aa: CASIWTGANNEQFF
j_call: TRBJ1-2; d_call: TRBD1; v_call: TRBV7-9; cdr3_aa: CASSYHYRGRGYGYTF
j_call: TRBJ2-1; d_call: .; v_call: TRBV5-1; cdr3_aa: CASSRDPSSTAYNEQFF
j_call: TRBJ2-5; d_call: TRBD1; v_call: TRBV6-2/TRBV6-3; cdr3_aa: CASSSGTGVSETQYF
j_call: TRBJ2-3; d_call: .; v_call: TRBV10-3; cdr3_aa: CAIRPTQGTDTQYF
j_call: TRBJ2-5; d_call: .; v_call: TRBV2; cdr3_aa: CASSPTGYDKETQYF